The 25 T cell receptor beta chains listed next were all sequenced from one sample in a study of shared clonotypes between healthy human individuals (dated by TCRdb to 2020 to 2022). Libraries came from the immunoSEQ multiplex PCR assay. As stored in TCRdb, this immuneACCESS dataset retains in-frame rearrangements with V and J assigned. A fraction of the clones does not appear; measured against another copy, unresolved V genes explain less than half of the discrepancy, and the remainder lacks a known reason. The sample table shows just over 2,000,000 clones, and 85% to 95% are seen once. The ten top clones hold approximately 0.13% of the sample. Sequencing was performed on naive CD4+ T cells sorted from blood. This specimen's cell subset or site label, per the study, means: CD45RA+ positively selected. All receptors come from a man between 18 and 29 years old in good health.

The V gene is TRBV15, the J gene TRBJ2-1; 10 nucleotides line up with TRBD2. This CDR3 comprises 15 residues. Unmatched junction bases numbered 9, after V lost 3 bases and J lost 10 bases. Looked up from germline, CDR1 is LNHNV and CDR2 is YYDKDF (reference sequence). This CDR3 is CATSRWGTSEWEQFF. CDR3 DNA: TGTGCCACCAGCAGGTGGGGGACTAGCGAATGGGAGCAGTTCTTC.

This chain connects TRBV9 to TRBJ2-3; D is unclear. V shed 0 bases and J shed 4 bases, with 9 bases lying between them. The CDR3 runs to 14 residues. In germline, CDR1 is SGDLS, CDR2 YYNGEE. CDR3 sequence reads: CASSVGGNPDTQYF. In DNA form, the CDR3 reads TGTGCCAGCAGCGTAGGGGGTAACCCAGATACGCAGTATTTT.

This sequence joins TRBV30 and TRBJ1-1; D not resolved. With 0 bases removed from V and 0 bases from J, the gap between germline ends came to 8 bases. Germline CDR1 and CDR2: GTSNPN and SVGIG (reference sequence). The CDR3 has 14 residues. The CDR3 DNA sequence: TGTGCCTGGAGTGTAGCAGTTATGAACACTGAAGCTTTCTTT. Protein: CAWSVAVMNTEAFF.

The chain uses TRBV7-8 and TRBJ2-5; D is perhaps TRBD2 (5 bases). V lost 8 bases, J lost 2 bases, and 12 bases lay in between. Per the germline V gene, CDR1 is SGHVS and CDR2 is FQNEAQ. The CDR3 runs to 13 residues. The CDR3 is CASGRGYQETQYF. The CDR3, as DNA: TGTGCCAGCGGAAGAGGGTATCAAGAGACCCAGTACTTC.

This clone was seen only once. This chain connects TRBV19 to TRBJ2-5, with TRBD1 matching over 9 bases. V trimming: 4 bases; J trimming: 5 bases; junction bases outside the gene matches: 5. The length of the CDR3 is 14 residues. Germline V lookup: CDR1 LNHDA, CDR2 SQIVND (reference sequence). CDR3 DNA: TGTGCCAGTAGTACGACAGGGGGAGGGGAGACCCAGTACTTC. This gives the protein CASSTTGGGETQYF.

The chain employs TRBV2 and TRBJ1-6, with no clear D. Germline-derived CDR1 and CDR2 are SNHLY and FYNNEI. Trimming removed 4 bases from V and 7 bases from J, with 14 bases in between. The CDR3 runs to 15 residues. The DNA for the CDR3 is TGTGCCAGCAGTGTTGAAGCAGGAGTCAATTCACCCCTCCACTTT. The encoded protein is CASSVEAGVNSPLHF. The full variable domain, in which reference TRBV2 and TRBJ1-6 provide the parts outside the CDR3, is EPEVTQTPSHQVTQMGQEVILRCVPISNHLYFYWYRQILGQKVEFLVSFYNNEISEKSEIFDDQFSVERPDGSNFTLKIRSTKLEDSAMYFCASSVEAGVNSPLHFGNGTRLTVT.

This chain uses TRBV4-1 with TRBJ1-5; 9 bases match TRBD1. This CDR3 is 16 amino acids long. Germline V CDR1 and CDR2: MGHRA, YSYEKL. Unmatched junction bases numbered 8, after V lost 2 bases and J lost 6 bases. The CDR3 loop reads CASSQQGQGVIQPQHF. CDR3 DNA sequence: TGCGCCAGCAGCCAACAGGGACAGGGTGTCATTCAGCCCCAGCATTTT.

With respect to this clone: The sample contains more than one DNA sequence encoding this CDR3. The V and J genes are TRBV19 and TRBJ1-2; no definite D call. This CDR3 spans 13 amino acids. V gave up 3 bases and J gave up 2 bases, with 7 bases separating them. Germline CDR1 is LNHDA and CDR2 is SQIVND (reference sequence). The DNA of the CDR3 is TGTGCCAGTAGTATTGTGGGGAACTATGGCTACACCTTC. Translation gives CASSIVGNYGYTF.

The chain couples TRBV28 to TRBJ2-1; tentatively, D is TRBD2 (7 bases). The germline gives CDR1 MDHEN, CDR2 SYDVKM. The CDR3 loop spans 17 amino acids. The V gene lost 7 bases and the J gene lost 0 bases, with 19 bases spanning the gap. CDR3 DNA: TGTGCCAGCACAAAAGGGGGGGGCTTCGACTCCTACAATGAGCAGTTCTTC. Its translation: CASTKGGGFDSYNEQFF.

CDR3 loop: CASSFTAQETQYF. As DNA, the CDR3 is TGCGCCAGCAGCTTCACAGCGCAAGAGACCCAGTACTTC. This chain links TRBV5-1 with TRBJ2-5; no reliable D call. The CDR3 runs to 13 residues. V was clipped by 2 bases and J by 2 bases, with 7 bases between them. Germline CDR1 and CDR2: SGHRS and YFSETQ.

The chain combines TRBV28 with TRBJ1-2; 12 nucleotides agree with TRBD1. This CDR3 is built from 14 residues. With V trimmed by 8 bases and J by 4 bases, 5 bases remained unmatched. The germline CDR1 and CDR2 sequences are MDHEN and SYDVKM. The CDR3 loop is CASHRDRGLYGYTF. DNA of the CDR3: TGTGCCAGCCACCGGGACAGGGGGCTCTATGGCTACACCTTC.

This clone showed up just once. Written as DNA, the CDR3 is TGTGCCAGCAGTTACCCTAAGACTAGCGGGTACTACGAGCAGTACTTC. This encodes CASSYPKTSGYYEQYF. The chain couples TRBV6-6 to TRBJ2-7; 10 nucleotides agree with TRBD2. The ends lost 2 bases at V and 3 bases at J; junction bases unmatched: 7. CDR3 length: 16 residues. CDR1 is MNHNY, CDR2 SVGAGI, per germline (reference sequence).

The chain has TRBV6-5 and TRBJ1-6; no clear D gene. The germline gives CDR1 MNHEY, CDR2 SVGAGI. CDR3 length: 16 amino acids. Between the trimmed V and J ends, which lost 0 bases and 4 bases, there was a span of 10 bases. The CDR3 sequence: CASSYSVGSYNSPLHF. The DNA for the CDR3 is TGTGCCAGCAGTTACTCGGTTGGGAGTTATAATTCACCCCTCCACTTT.

The chain couples TRBV4-3 to TRBJ2-5; 10 positions agree with TRBD2. The V and J ends lost 3 bases and 7 bases, in that order; junction bases with no gene match: 5. Germline CDR1 LGHNA, CDR2 YSLEER. This CDR3 has 14 residues. In DNA, the CDR3 is TGCGCCAGCAGCCAGGGCCGGACTAGCGGGACCCAGTACTTC. This codes for CASSQGRTSGTQYF.

Points on this clone: Other nucleotide sequences from this sample produce the same CDR3. The V gene is TRBV10-3, the J gene TRBJ2-3, with 7 nucleotides matching TRBD2. The V gene end was trimmed by 2 bases and the J gene end by 0 bases; junction bases not matched to a gene: 2. The length of the CDR3 is 15 residues. Germline-derived CDR1 and CDR2 are ENHRY and SYGVKD. CDR3 protein: CAISELAASTDTQYF. Written as DNA, the CDR3 is TGTGCCATCAGTGAGCTAGCGGCTAGCACAGATACGCAGTATTTT.

The rearrangement links TRBV6-1 to TRBJ2-3; D gene unclear. Trimming pared 7 bases from V and 1 base from J, leaving 9 bases between. The CDR3 covers 13 residues. Per the germline V gene, CDR1 is MNHNS and CDR2 is SASEGT. The CDR3 DNA follows: TGTGCCAGCACAAGAGCTCGCACAGATACGCAGTATTTT. It yields the protein CASTRARTDTQYF.

V and J are TRBV10-1 and TRBJ2-5; D not resolved. Trimming stripped 3 bases from V and 1 base from J, with 9 bases between. The CDR3 is made up of 14 amino acids. Germline V lookup: CDR1 WNHNN, CDR2 SYGVQD (reference sequence). CDR3 nucleotides: TGCGCCAGCAGTGAAGGCGGCCTCCAAGAGACCCAGTACTTC. Protein product: CASSEGGLQETQYF.

V is TRBV10-2 and J is TRBJ1-1; D is perhaps TRBD1 (6 bases). V was cut by 6 bases and J by 7 bases, with 18 bases left in between. Germline values: CDR1 WSHSY, CDR2 SAAADI. This CDR3 spans 14 amino acids. The CDR3 reads CASRDFKGGNEAFF. CDR3 sequence (DNA): TGCGCCAGCAGGGACTTTAAGGGGGGAAATGAAGCTTTCTTT.

The chain employs TRBV29-1 and TRBJ2-7; D ambiguous. Germline V gene lookup returns CDR1 SQVTM and CDR2 ANQGSEA. The CDR3 contains 12 residues. Trimming took 3 bases from V and 6 from J, leaving 12 bases between them. CDR3 coding DNA: TGCAGCGTTGAGTTCCCGGGTGGCGAGCAGTACTTC. Translated, it gives CSVEFPGGEQYF.

The chain recombines TRBV5-6 with TRBJ2-5; D remains unclear. This CDR3 is built from 18 residues. V gave up 0 bases and J gave up 5 bases, with 23 bases separating them. Germline V lookup: CDR1 SGHDT, CDR2 YYEEEE. CDR3 coding DNA: TGTGCCAGCAGCTTGGCCGGCGCTAACATCCGATATCGGGAGACCCAGTACTTC. This gives the protein CASSLAGANIRYRETQYF. The full variable domain, in which reference TRBV5-6 and TRBJ2-5 provide the parts outside the CDR3, is DAGVTQSPTHLIKTRGQQVTLRCSPKSGHDTVSWYQQALGQGPQFIFQYYEEEERQRGNFPDRFSGHQFPNYSSELNVNALLLGDSALYLCASSLAGANIRYRETQYFGPGTRLLVL.

The chain carries TRBV5-6 and TRBJ2-7, with 9 bases fitting TRBD2. Germline V CDR1 and CDR2: SGHDT, YYEEEE. The junction had 14 bases not matched to a gene; V was cut back by 4 bases and J by 3 bases. This CDR3 has 17 amino acids. DNA of the CDR3: TGTGCCAGCAGCCGTAATAGCGGGAGCTTAAGGGGCTACGAGCAGTACTTC. This encodes CASSRNSGSLRGYEQYF.

The chain employs TRBV7-2 and TRBJ2-7, with D possibly being TRBD1 or TRBD2 (5 bases each). Trimming cost V 4 bases and J 3 bases, with 13 bases left between them. The germline gives CDR1 SGHTA, CDR2 FQGNSA. The CDR3 loop spans 14 amino acids. DNA for the CDR3: TGTGCCAGCAGCTGGGGCGGGTCACTCTACGAGCAGTACTTC. Translation: CASSWGGSLYEQYF.

The chain joins TRBV2 to TRBJ2-5, with 9 bases aligning to TRBD2. With V trimmed by 6 bases and J by 1 base, 6 bases remained unmatched. The CDR3 has 15 amino acids. Germline-derived CDR1 and CDR2 are SNHLY and FYNNEI. The CDR3 DNA reads as TGTGCCAGCAGATCACCGACTAGCGGCCAAGAGACCCAGTACTTC. This encodes CASRSPTSGQETQYF.

The rearrangement links TRBV5-6 to TRBJ1-1; D is possibly TRBD1 (5 bases). The germline CDR1 and CDR2 sequences are SGHDT and YYEEEE. The CDR3 is 17 amino acids. Deletions cut 0 bases from V and 5 bases from J, with 20 bases between. The chain's CDR3 is CASSLGDGAGSRTEAFF. CDR3 coding DNA: TGTGCCAGCAGCTTGGGTGATGGGGCTGGTTCGAGGACTGAAGCTTTCTTT.

The chain joins TRBV28 to TRBJ1-5; 7 bases map to TRBD1. CDR1 and CDR2 from the germline V gene are MDHEN and SYDVKM. The CDR3 is 13 amino acids. Trimming cost V 2 bases and J 6 bases; bases outside gene matches: 1. The CDR3 region has the DNA TGTGCCAGCAGTTTAAGGGGGCGTCAGCCCCAGCATTTT. It yields the protein CASSLRGRQPQHF. Variable domain in full (rest from reference TRBV28 and TRBJ1-5): DVKVTQSSRYLVKRTGEKVFLECVQDMDHENMFWYRQDPGLGLRLIYFSYDVKMKEKGDIPEGYSVSREKKERFSLILESASTNQTSMYLCASSLRGRQPQHFGDGTRLSIL.